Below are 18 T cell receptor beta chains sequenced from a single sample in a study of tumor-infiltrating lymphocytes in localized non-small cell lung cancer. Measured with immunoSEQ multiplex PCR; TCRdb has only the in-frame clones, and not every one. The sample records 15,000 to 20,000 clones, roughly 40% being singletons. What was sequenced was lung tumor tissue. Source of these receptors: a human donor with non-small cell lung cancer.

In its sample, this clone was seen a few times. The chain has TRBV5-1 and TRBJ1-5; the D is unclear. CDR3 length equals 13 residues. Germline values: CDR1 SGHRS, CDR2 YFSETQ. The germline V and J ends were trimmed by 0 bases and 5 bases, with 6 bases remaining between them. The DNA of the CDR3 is TGCGCCAGCAGCTTGGGAGTGGATCAGCCCCAGCATTTT. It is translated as CASSLGVDQPQHF. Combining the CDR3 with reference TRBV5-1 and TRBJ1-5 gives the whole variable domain KAGVTQTPRYLIKTRGQQVTLSCSPISGHRSVSWYQQTPGQGLQFLFEYFSETQRNKGNFPGRFSGRQFSNSRSEMNVSTLELGDSALYLCASSLGVDQPQHFGDGTRLSIL.

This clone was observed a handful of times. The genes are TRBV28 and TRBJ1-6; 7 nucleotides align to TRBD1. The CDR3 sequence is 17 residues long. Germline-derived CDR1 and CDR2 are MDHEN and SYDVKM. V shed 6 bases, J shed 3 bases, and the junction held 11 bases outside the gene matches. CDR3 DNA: TGTGCCAGCAGGCGGCGGGGGTCAGGGGGCTATAATTCACCCCTCCACTTT. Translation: CASRRRGSGGYNSPLHF.

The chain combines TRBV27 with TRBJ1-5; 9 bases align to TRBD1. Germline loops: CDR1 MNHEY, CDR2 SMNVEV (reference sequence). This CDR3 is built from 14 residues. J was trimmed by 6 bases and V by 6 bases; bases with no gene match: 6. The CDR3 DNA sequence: TGTGCCAGCAGGGCAGGACAGGGGCGTCAGCCCCAGCATTTT. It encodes CASRAGQGRQPQHF.

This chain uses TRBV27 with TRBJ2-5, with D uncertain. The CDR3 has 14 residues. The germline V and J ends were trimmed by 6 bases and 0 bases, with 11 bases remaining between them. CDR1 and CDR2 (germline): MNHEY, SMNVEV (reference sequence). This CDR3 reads CASRRIGYQETQYF. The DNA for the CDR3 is TGTGCCAGCAGGAGAATCGGGTACCAAGAGACCCAGTACTTC.

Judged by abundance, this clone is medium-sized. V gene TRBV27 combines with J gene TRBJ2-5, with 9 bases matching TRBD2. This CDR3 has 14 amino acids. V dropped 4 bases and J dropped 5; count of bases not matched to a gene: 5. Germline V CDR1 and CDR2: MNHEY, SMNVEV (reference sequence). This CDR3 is CASSYAGGRETQYF. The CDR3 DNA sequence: TGTGCCAGCAGTTACGCGGGGGGGCGGGAGACCCAGTACTTC.

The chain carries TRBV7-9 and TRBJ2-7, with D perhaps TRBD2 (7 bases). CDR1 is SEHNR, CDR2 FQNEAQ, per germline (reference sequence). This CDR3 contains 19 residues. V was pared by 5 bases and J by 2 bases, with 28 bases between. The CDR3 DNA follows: TGTGCCAGCAGCCCCCCCGGGTGGGCGGGGGCTCTCGGGGCCTACGAGCAGTACTTC. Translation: CASSPPGWAGALGAYEQYF. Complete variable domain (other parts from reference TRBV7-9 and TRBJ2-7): DTGVSQNPRHKITKRGQNVTFRCDPISEHNRLYWYRQTLGQGPEFLTYFQNEAQLEKSRLLSDRFSAERPKGSFSTLEIQRTEQGDSAMYLCASSPPGWAGALGAYEQYFGPGTRLTVT.

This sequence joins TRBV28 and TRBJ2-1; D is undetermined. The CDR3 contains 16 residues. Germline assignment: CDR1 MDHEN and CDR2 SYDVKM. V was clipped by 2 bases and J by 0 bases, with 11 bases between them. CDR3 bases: TGTGCCAGCAGTTTACAAGCGTCTAGCTCCTACAATGAGCAGTTCTTC. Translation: CASSLQASSSYNEQFF.

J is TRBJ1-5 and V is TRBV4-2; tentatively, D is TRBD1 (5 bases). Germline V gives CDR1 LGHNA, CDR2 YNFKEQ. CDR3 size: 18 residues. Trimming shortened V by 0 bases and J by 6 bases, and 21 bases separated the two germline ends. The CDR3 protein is CASSQETISGTWGQPQHF. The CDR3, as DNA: TGTGCCAGCAGCCAAGAAACTATTTCCGGGACTTGGGGTCAGCCCCAGCATTTT.

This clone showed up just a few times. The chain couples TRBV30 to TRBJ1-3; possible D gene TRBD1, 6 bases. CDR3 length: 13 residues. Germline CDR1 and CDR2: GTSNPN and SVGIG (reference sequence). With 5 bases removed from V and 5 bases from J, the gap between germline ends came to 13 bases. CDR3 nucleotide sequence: TGTGCCTGGTCACAGGGTTCAAGAAACACCATATATTTT. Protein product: CAWSQGSRNTIYF.

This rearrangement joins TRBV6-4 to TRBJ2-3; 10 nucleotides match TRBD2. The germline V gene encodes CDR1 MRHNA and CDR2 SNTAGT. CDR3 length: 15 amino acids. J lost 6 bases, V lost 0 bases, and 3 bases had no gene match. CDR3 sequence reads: CASSDSAGGLDTQYF. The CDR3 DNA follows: TGTGCCAGCAGTGACTCAGCGGGGGGGCTCGATACGCAGTATTTT.

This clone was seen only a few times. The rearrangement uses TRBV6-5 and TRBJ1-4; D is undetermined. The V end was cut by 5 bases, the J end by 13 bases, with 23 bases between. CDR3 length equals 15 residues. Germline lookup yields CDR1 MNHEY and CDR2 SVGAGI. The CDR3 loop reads CASSMGNPQSRTLFF. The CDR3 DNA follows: TGTGCCAGCAGTATGGGAAACCCTCAGAGCCGGACACTGTTTTTT.

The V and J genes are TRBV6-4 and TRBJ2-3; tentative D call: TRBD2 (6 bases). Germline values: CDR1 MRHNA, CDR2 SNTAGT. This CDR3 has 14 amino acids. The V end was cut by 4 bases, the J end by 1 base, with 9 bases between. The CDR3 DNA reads TGTGCCAGCAGTGTGGCTAGCGGCACAGATACGCAGTATTTT. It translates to CASSVASGTDTQYF.

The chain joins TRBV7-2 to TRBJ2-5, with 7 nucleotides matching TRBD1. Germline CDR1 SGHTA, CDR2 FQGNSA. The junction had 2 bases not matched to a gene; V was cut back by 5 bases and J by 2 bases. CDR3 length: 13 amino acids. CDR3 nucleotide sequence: TGTGCCAGCAGCGGGGACAGACAAGAGACCCAGTACTTC. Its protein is CASSGDRQETQYF.

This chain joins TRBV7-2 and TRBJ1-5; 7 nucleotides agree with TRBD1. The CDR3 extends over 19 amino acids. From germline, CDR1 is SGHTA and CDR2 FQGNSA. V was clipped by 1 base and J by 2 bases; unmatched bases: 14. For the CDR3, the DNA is TGTGCCAGCAGCTTAGTTGGGCCCGACAGGGTGGGTGGCAATCAGCCCCAGCATTTT. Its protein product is CASSLVGPDRVGGNQPQHF.

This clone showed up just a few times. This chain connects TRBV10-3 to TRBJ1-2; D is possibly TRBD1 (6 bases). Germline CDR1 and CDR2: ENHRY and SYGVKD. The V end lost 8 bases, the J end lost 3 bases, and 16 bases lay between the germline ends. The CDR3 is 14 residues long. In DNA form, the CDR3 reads TGTGCCATCCGCGCCGGGGGCGCTGACTATGGCTACACCTTC. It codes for CAIRAGGADYGYTF.

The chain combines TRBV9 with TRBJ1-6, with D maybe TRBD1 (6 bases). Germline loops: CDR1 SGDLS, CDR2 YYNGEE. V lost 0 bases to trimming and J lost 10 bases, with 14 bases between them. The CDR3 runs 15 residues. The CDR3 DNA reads TGTGCCAGCAGCGTAGTTCCAGGGGAGCGGTCACCCCTCCACTTT. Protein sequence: CASSVVPGERSPLHF. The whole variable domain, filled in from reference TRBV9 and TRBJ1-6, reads DSGVTQTPKHLITATGQRVTLRCSPRSGDLSVYWYQQSLDQGLQFLIQYYNGEERAKGNILERFSAQQFPDLHSELNLSSLELGDSALYFCASSVVPGERSPLHFGNGTRLTVT.

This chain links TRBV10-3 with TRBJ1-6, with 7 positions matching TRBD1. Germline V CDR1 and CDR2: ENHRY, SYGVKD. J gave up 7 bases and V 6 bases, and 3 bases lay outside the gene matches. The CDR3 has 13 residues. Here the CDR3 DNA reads TGTGCCATCAGGACAGGGAGGAATTCACCCCTCCACTTT. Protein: CAIRTGRNSPLHF.

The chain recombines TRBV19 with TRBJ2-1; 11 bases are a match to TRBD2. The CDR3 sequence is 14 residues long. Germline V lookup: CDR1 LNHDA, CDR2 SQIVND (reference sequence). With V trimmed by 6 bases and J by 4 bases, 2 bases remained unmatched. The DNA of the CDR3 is TGTGCCAGTAGACTAGCGGGGGAGTACAATGAGCAGTTCTTC. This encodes CASRLAGEYNEQFF.